This T cell receptor beta chain originates from a study of blood T cell repertoires in COVID-19. In the authors' workflow: Reference gene primer amplification yielded estimated nucleated cell counts. The protocol was immunoSEQ multiplex PCR, while the TCRdb copy is restricted to in-frame clones and leaves out a portion. Clone size and the V and J calls come from that table; the DNA yielded D and trimming. The sample has under 300,000 clones, roughly 87% seen once. The CDR3 extends over 14 amino acids. Deletions cut 6 bases from V and 4 bases from J, with 15 bases between. Germline assignment: CDR1 LNHDA and CDR2 SQIVND (reference sequence). Those enrolled, adults aged 18 to 89 years, came from under 25 US areas. Membership in each cohort depended on participant-reported clinical history.

The receptor comes from a woman aged 30 to 39 with acute COVID-19. The chain combines TRBV19 with TRBJ1-1, with D perhaps TRBD1 (5 bases). Sequencing was done on a sample of PBMCs or T cells enriched from blood (not recorded which). CDR3 region: CASRPLYQGTEAFF. CDR3 bases: TGTGCCAGTAGGCCCCTGTACCAGGGCACTGAAGCTTTCTTT. The whole variable domain, filled in from reference TRBV19 and TRBJ1-1, reads DGGITQSPKYLFRKEGQNVTLSCEQNLNHDAMYWYRQDPGQGLRLIYYSQIVNDFQKGDIAEGYSVSREKKESFPLTVTSAQKNPTAFYLCASRPLYQGTEAFFGQGTRLTVV.